A single sample is the source of the 30 T cell receptor beta chains below, sequenced in a study of blood T cell repertoires in COVID-19. Profiling relied on immunoSEQ multiplex PCR, and the TCRdb table lists in-frame clones only, not all of them. This table holds more than 300,000 clones, approximately 90% found once. The sequencing input was PBMCs or T cells enriched from blood (not recorded which). The receptors stem from a woman aged 30 to 39 who had been exposed to COVID-19.

There are a few counts of this clone. The gene calls are TRBV11-3 and TRBJ1-5; TRBD1 aligns across 7 bases. CDR1 is SGHNT and CDR2 is YENEEA in the germline V gene. After removal of 1 base from V and 9 bases from J, the junction contained 12 bases not matched to a gene. This CDR3 comprises 16 residues. The CDR3 DNA reads TGTGCCAGCAGCTTAGCGACAGGGCGAACGCTATCGCCCCAGCATTTT. This codes for CASSLATGRTLSPQHF.

V and J are TRBV27 and TRBJ2-7; D gene uncertain. Germline CDR1 reads MNHEY; CDR2 reads SMNVEV (reference sequence). The CDR3 sequence is 12 residues long. V lost 0 bases and J 3 bases, leaving 3 bases between the germline ends. This CDR3 is CASSLSGYEQYF. The DNA of the CDR3 is TGTGCCAGCAGTTTATCCGGCTACGAGCAGTACTTC.

The chain joins TRBV29-1 to TRBJ1-4, with 7 bases identical to TRBD1. V was clipped by 6 bases and J by 7 bases; unmatched bases: 8. The V gene's germline CDR1 is SQVTM and CDR2 ANQGSEA. This CDR3 region has 13 residues. The DNA for the CDR3 is TGCAGCGTCCGACAGGGCTTAGGTGAAAAACTGTTTTTT. As protein: CSVRQGLGEKLFF.

J is TRBJ2-3 and V is TRBV30; 7 bases line up with TRBD1. Unmatched junction bases numbered 11, after V lost 1 base and J lost 10 bases. CDR3 size: 14 residues. The germline V gene encodes CDR1 GTSNPN and CDR2 SVGIG (reference sequence). CDR3 amino acids: CAWSGYEGAWAQYF. The CDR3 bases are TGTGCCTGGAGTGGCTACGAGGGGGCCTGGGCGCAGTATTTT.

The chain employs TRBV3-1 (or the pseudogene TRBV3-2) and TRBJ2-3, with a possible D match to TRBD2 (6 bases). The CDR3 is 16 residues long. Trimming shortened V by 1 base and J by 1 base, and 12 bases separated the two germline ends. CDR1 and CDR2 from the germline V gene are LGHDT and YNNKEL (reference sequence). The CDR3 DNA follows: TGTGCCAGCAGCCAAGGGTTAGCGGCTGGCACAGATACGCAGTATTTT. Amino acid sequence: CASSQGLAAGTDTQYF.

This clone was seen a single time. The rearrangement uses TRBV4-1 and TRBJ1-5; 9 bases line up with TRBD1. Germline V gives CDR1 MGHRA, CDR2 YSYEKL. This CDR3 region has 16 residues. J gave up 7 bases and V 1 base, and 8 bases lay outside the gene matches. The CDR3 DNA is TGCGCCAGCAGCCAAGTTCTGGGACAGGGTTGGCAGCCCCAGCATTTT. This encodes CASSQVLGQGWQPQHF.

This chain links TRBV6-1 with TRBJ2-2; a possible D gene is TRBD1 (6 bases). The CDR3 extends over 16 amino acids. Germline CDR1 reads MNHNS; CDR2 reads SASEGT. The ends were cut back, 2 bases at V and 6 bases at J, with 16 bases in the middle. The CDR3 loop reads CASSEHRKGEPGELFF. The DNA of the CDR3 is TGTGCCAGCAGTGAACACCGCAAGGGGGAGCCCGGGGAGCTGTTTTTT.

In nucleotides, the CDR3 is TGCGCCAGCAGCGGGACAGAAACCTCCTACGAGCAGTACTTC. It encodes CASSGTETSYEQYF. The rearrangement links TRBV5-1 to TRBJ2-7, with TRBD1 matching 7 bases. The germline V gene has CDR1 SGHRS and CDR2 YFSETQ. V lost 4 bases, J lost 0 bases, and 4 bases stayed unmatched. The CDR3 is 14 residues long. Supplemented by reference TRBV5-1 and TRBJ2-7, the full variable domain reads KAGVTQTPRYLIKTRGQQVTLSCSPISGHRSVSWYQQTPGQGLQFLFEYFSETQRNKGNFPGRFSGRQFSNSRSEMNVSTLELGDSALYLCASSGTETSYEQYFGPGTRLTVT.

This clone was counted once. V gene TRBV6-2 or TRBV6-3 combines with J gene TRBJ2-3; tentative D call: TRBD2 (6 bases). Deletions cut 3 bases from V and 2 bases from J, with 15 bases between. Germline CDR1 is MNHEY and CDR2 is SVGEGT. CDR3 length: 16 residues. CDR3 residues: CASSYRAGRPTDTQYF. The CDR3 nucleotides read TGTGCCAGCAGTTATAGGGCAGGGAGGCCCACAGATACGCAGTATTTT.

This chain joins TRBV29-1 and TRBJ1-1; D is perhaps TRBD1 (6 bases). CDR1 and CDR2 from the germline V gene are SQVTM and ANQGSEA. Trimming took off 5 bases at V and 5 bases at J, with 15 bases between the two ends. The CDR3 length is 13 residues. The CDR3: CSVLTGSSTEAFF. In DNA form, the CDR3 reads TGCAGCGTTTTAACAGGGTCGTCGACTGAAGCTTTCTTT.

V usage is TRBV4-3 and J usage is TRBJ1-2; D perhaps matches TRBD1 (6 bases). V was cut by 3 bases and J by 0 bases, with 11 bases left in between. The CDR3 is 15 residues long. Per the germline V gene, CDR1 is LGHNA and CDR2 is YSLEER. DNA of the CDR3: TGCGCCAGCAGCCATAACAGGGTAGCTAACTATGGCTACACCTTC. Residues: CASSHNRVANYGYTF.

The V and J genes are TRBV28 and TRBJ1-3; D is perhaps TRBD1 (6 bases). V was clipped by 1 base and J by 0 bases, with 13 bases between them. Per germline, CDR1 MDHEN and CDR2 SYDVKM. CDR3 size: 17 residues. The CDR3 coding sequence is TGTGCCAGCAGTTTATACGAGGGCAGGGGCTCTGGAAACACCATATATTTT. The encoded protein is CASSLYEGRGSGNTIYF.

The chain recombines TRBV25-1 with TRBJ1-1; 8 bases line up with TRBD1. The CDR3 is 15 amino acids. V dropped 6 bases and J dropped 0; count of bases not matched to a gene: 6. Germline CDR1 MGHDK, CDR2 SYGVNS. The CDR3 DNA reads as TGTGCCAGCAGAAACTGGACAGGGTTGAACACTGAAGCTTTCTTT. It is translated as CASRNWTGLNTEAFF.

The chain recombines TRBV7-9 with TRBJ1-1; weak D call: TRBD1 (6 bases). This CDR3 has 14 amino acids. Trimming took 5 bases from V and 4 from J, leaving 14 bases between them. Germline V gives CDR1 SEHNR, CDR2 FQNEAQ (reference sequence). This CDR3 reads CASSPRDTSTEAFF. The CDR3 DNA is TGTGCCAGCAGCCCCCGGGACACTTCCACTGAAGCTTTCTTT.

The J gene is TRBJ2-7, the V gene TRBV3-1 (or the pseudogene TRBV3-2), with a weak D call TRBD2 (5 bases). CDR3 length: 15 residues. V was pared by 1 base and J by 2 bases, with 12 bases between. Germline CDR1 reads LGHDT; CDR2 reads YNNKEL (reference sequence). Here the CDR3 DNA reads TGTGCCAGCAGCCAAGTTTCTAGCACTGCCTACGAGCAGTACTTC. Protein product: CASSQVSSTAYEQYF.

The chain uses TRBV7-2 and TRBJ1-2, with a weak D call TRBD1 (5 bases). CDR3 length: 15 residues. Trimming shortened V by 3 bases and J by 0 bases, and 11 bases separated the two germline ends. Germline V gives CDR1 SGHTA, CDR2 FQGNSA. Here the CDR3 reads CASSFDSMANYGYTF. The CDR3 nucleotides read TGTGCCAGCAGCTTTGACAGTATGGCTAACTATGGCTACACCTTC. The whole variable domain, filled in from reference TRBV7-2 and TRBJ1-2, reads GAGVSQSPSNKVTEKGKDVELRCDPISGHTALYWYRQSLGQGLEFLIYFQGNSAPDKSGLPSDRFSAERTGGSVSTLTIQRTQQEDSAVYLCASSFDSMANYGYTFGSGTRLTVV.

V is TRBV14 and J is TRBJ1-5; the D is unclear. V lost 4 bases and J 8 bases, leaving 12 bases between the germline ends. Germline CDR1 SGHDN, CDR2 FVKESK. The CDR3 has 13 residues. The CDR3 DNA is TGTGCCAGCAGCCTACGCCTAGATGAGCCCCAGCATTTT. This encodes CASSLRLDEPQHF. The variable domain in full, completed from reference TRBV14 and TRBJ1-5, reads EAGVTQFPSHSVIEKGQTVTLRCDPISGHDNLYWYRRVMGKEIKFLLHFVKESKQDESGMPNNRFLAERTGGTYSTLKVQPAELEDSGVYFCASSLRLDEPQHFGDGTRLSIL.

The chain combines TRBV4-3 with TRBJ1-1; TRBD1 is a possible D gene (6 bases). CDR3 length: 17 amino acids. The V end was cut by 0 bases, the J end by 0 bases, with 14 bases between. In germline, CDR1 is LGHNA, CDR2 YSLEER. CDR3 nucleotides: TGCGCCAGCAGCCAAGACTTACACAGGGTAATGAACACTGAAGCTTTCTTT. Translating it yields CASSQDLHRVMNTEAFF.

This chain links TRBV27 with TRBJ1-5; D is perhaps TRBD1 (5 bases). V lost 5 bases and J lost 4, with 24 bases in between. From germline, CDR1 is MNHEY and CDR2 SMNVEV (reference sequence). The CDR3 length is 18 residues. The CDR3 is CASSPLTSGGSGNQPQHF. CDR3 nucleotides: TGTGCCAGCAGTCCGCTCACCTCGGGGGGGAGTGGTAATCAGCCCCAGCATTTT.

This clone was detected once. This chain connects TRBV12-3 or TRBV12-4 to TRBJ2-4; D not resolved. CDR3 length: 12 amino acids. The V gene lost 6 bases and the J gene lost 6 bases, with 9 bases spanning the gap. CDR3 amino acids: CASSSRGNIQYF. DNA for the CDR3: TGTGCCAGCAGCTCTCGCGGAAACATTCAGTACTTC.

The chain carries TRBV18 and TRBJ2-3; TRBD1 matches 8 bases. CDR3 length equals 16 residues. Germline V gene data show CDR1 as KGHSH and CDR2 as LQKENI. V lost 3 bases, J lost 0 bases, and 5 bases stayed unmatched. The CDR3 reads CASSPRTGQSTDTQYF. CDR3 sequence (DNA): TGTGCCAGCTCACCTCGGACAGGGCAAAGCACAGATACGCAGTATTTT.

This clone was detected once. The DNA of the CDR3 is TGTGCCAGCAGCTTAGCCCGGGAGGGGGCGCAAACTGAAGCTTTCTTT. It translates to CASSLAREGAQTEAFF. The chain carries TRBV7-6 and TRBJ1-1, with 7 bases fitting TRBD1. CDR3 length: 16 residues. V shed 0 bases and J 5 bases; nucleotides not matched to a gene: 9. CDR1 and CDR2 (germline): SGHVS, FNYEAQ.

V usage is TRBV5-8 and J usage is TRBJ1-4; 7 bases map to TRBD1. Unmatched junction bases numbered 5, after V lost 6 bases and J lost 0 bases. Germline-derived CDR1 and CDR2 are SGHTS and YDEGEE. The length of the CDR3 is 15 residues. The CDR3 coding sequence is TGTGCCAGCACCGGACAGGCTGCAACTAATGAAAAACTGTTTTTT. Translated, it gives CASTGQAATNEKLFF.

The chain combines TRBV11-1 with TRBJ2-7; D call uncertain. Germline V gene data show CDR1 as SGHAT and CDR2 as FQDESV (reference sequence). The CDR3 length is 13 residues. The germline V and J ends were trimmed by 4 bases and 4 bases, with 11 bases remaining between them. CDR3 coding DNA: TGTGCCAGCAGCTGGGCCGCTGGGTACGAGCAGTACTTC. It encodes CASSWAAGYEQYF.

V and J are TRBV27 and TRBJ2-3; a possible D gene is TRBD2 (6 bases). From germline, CDR1 is MNHEY and CDR2 SMNVEV (reference sequence). The CDR3 length is 15 residues. Trimming pared 2 bases from V and 7 bases from J, leaving 16 bases between. The CDR3 nucleotides read TGTGCCAGCAGTTTAGCTCAGGAGGGACGAAATACGCAGTATTTT. Translating it yields CASSLAQEGRNTQYF.

The V call is TRBV7-9, the J call TRBJ2-6; D remains unclear. Between the trimmed V and J ends, which lost 5 bases and 0 bases, there was a span of 5 bases. Germline V lookup: CDR1 SEHNR, CDR2 FQNEAQ (reference sequence). The CDR3 totals 14 residues. In nucleotides, the CDR3 is TGTGCCAGCAGCCTTGTCTCTGGGGCCAACGTCCTGACTTTC. Its translation is CASSLVSGANVLTF.

V is TRBV3-1 (or the pseudogene TRBV3-2) and J is TRBJ2-7; tentatively, D is TRBD2 (7 bases). V lost 1 base to trimming and J lost 2 bases, with 15 bases between them. The V gene's germline CDR1 is LGHDT and CDR2 YNNKEL (reference sequence). This CDR3 is built from 16 residues. CDR3 nucleotides: TGTGCCAGCAGCCAAGGAGGCGTAGGGGGGGCCTACGAGCAGTACTTC. This sequence encodes CASSQGGVGGAYEQYF.

This clone was picked up one time. The V call is TRBV11-2, the J call TRBJ1-4; the D gene is possibly TRBD1 (5 bases). Germline V gene data show CDR1 as SGHAT and CDR2 as FQNNGV. The germline V and J ends were trimmed by 6 bases and 5 bases, with 10 bases remaining between them. The CDR3 loop spans 13 amino acids. The CDR3 coding sequence is TGTGCCAGCAGGGGGCAAGGAAATGAAAAACTGTTTTTT. Protein product: CASRGQGNEKLFF.

This clone has only one observation. The chain combines TRBV19 with TRBJ1-2; tentatively, D is TRBD1 (6 bases). The germline V gene has CDR1 LNHDA and CDR2 SQIVND (reference sequence). This CDR3 is built from 14 residues. Between the trimmed V and J ends, which lost 4 bases and 4 bases, there was a span of 13 bases. CDR3 sequence (DNA): TGTGCCAGTAGTAAGGACAGTATTCTCTATGGCTACACCTTC. This encodes CASSKDSILYGYTF.

The V and J genes are TRBV9 and TRBJ1-1; the D is unclear. This CDR3 is built from 12 residues. V lost 4 bases and J 3 bases, leaving 7 bases between the germline ends. Germline V CDR1 and CDR2: SGDLS, YYNGEE. CDR3: CASSPEDTEAFF. The CDR3 DNA reads as TGTGCCAGCAGCCCCGAGGACACTGAAGCTTTCTTT.